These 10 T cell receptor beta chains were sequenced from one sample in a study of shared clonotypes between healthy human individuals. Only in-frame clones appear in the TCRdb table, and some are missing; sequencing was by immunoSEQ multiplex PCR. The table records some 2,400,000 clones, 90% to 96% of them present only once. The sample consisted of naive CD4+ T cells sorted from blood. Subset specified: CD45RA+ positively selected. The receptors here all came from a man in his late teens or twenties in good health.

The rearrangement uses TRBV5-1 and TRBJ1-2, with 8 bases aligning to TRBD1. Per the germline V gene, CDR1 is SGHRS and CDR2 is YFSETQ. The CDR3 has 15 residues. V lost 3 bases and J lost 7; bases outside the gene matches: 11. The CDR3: CASSSSGGPRGGYTF. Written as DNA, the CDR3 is TGCGCCAGCAGCTCGTCAGGGGGCCCAAGGGGTGGCTACACCTTC. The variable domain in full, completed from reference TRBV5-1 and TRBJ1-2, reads KAGVTQTPRYLIKTRGQQVTLSCSPISGHRSVSWYQQTPGQGLQFLFEYFSETQRNKGNFPGRFSGRQFSNSRSEMNVSTLELGDSALYLCASSSSGGPRGGYTFGSGTRLTVV.

The CDR3 nucleotides are TGTGCCTGGAGTTTACAGGGAAGTACTGAAGCTTTCTTT. Its translation: CAWSLQGSTEAFF. This chain uses TRBV30 with TRBJ1-1, with D possibly TRBD1 on 6 matching bases. This CDR3 has 13 residues. V was trimmed by 2 bases and J by 5 bases, leaving 12 bases between them. Germline V gene lookup returns CDR1 GTSNPN and CDR2 SVGIG (reference sequence).

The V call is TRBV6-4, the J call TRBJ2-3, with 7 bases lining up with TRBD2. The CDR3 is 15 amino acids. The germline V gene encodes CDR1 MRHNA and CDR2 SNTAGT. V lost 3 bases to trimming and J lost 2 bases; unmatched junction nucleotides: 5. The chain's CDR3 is CASSEGAGVTDTQYF. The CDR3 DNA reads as TGTGCCAGCAGTGAAGGTGCGGGAGTCACAGATACGCAGTATTTT.

The CDR3: CASSFTLRVDTQYF. The DNA for the CDR3 is TGCGCCAGCAGCTTTACCCTGCGGGTGGATACGCAGTATTTT. This chain connects TRBV5-1 to TRBJ2-3; possibly TRBD2 for D (5 bases). Germline V gene sequence: CDR1 SGHRS, CDR2 YFSETQ. V gave up 2 bases and J gave up 6 bases, with 13 bases separating them. This CDR3 comprises 14 residues.

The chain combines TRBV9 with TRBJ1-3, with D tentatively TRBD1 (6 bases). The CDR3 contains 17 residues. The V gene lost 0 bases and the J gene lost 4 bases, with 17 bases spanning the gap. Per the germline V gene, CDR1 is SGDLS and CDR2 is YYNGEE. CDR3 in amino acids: CASSVDLGQIFGNTIYF. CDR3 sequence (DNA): TGTGCCAGCAGCGTAGATTTGGGACAAATTTTCGGAAACACCATATATTTT.

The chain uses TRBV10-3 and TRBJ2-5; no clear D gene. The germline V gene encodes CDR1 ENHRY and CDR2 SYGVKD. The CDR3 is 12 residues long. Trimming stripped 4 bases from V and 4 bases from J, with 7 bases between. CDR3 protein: CAISAERETQYF. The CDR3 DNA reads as TGTGCCATCAGTGCGGAGAGAGAGACCCAGTACTTC.

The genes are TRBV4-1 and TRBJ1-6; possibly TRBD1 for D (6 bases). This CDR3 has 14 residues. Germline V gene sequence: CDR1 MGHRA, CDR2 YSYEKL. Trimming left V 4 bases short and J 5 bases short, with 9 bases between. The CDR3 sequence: CASSRGQNNSPLHF. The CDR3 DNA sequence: TGCGCCAGCAGCCGAGGACAGAATAATTCACCCCTCCACTTT.

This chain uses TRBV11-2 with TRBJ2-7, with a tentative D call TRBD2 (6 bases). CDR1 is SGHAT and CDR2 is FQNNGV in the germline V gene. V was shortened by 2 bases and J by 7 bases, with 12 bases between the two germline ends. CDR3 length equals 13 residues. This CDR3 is CASSLPQGGEQYF. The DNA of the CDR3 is TGTGCCAGCAGCTTACCCCAGGGAGGAGAGCAGTACTTC.

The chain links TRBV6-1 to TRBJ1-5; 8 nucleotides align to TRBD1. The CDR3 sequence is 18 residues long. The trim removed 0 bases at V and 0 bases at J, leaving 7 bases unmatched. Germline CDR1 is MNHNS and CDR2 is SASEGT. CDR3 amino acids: CASSEAQGGGYSNQPQHF. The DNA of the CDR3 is TGTGCCAGCAGTGAAGCACAGGGGGGCGGATATAGCAATCAGCCCCAGCATTTT.

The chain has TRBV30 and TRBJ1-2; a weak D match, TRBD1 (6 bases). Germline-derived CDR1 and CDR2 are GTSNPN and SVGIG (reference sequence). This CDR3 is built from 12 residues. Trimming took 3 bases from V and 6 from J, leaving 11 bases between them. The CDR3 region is CAWRRGIHGYTF. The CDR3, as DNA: TGTGCCTGGAGAAGGGGGATCCATGGCTACACCTTC.